Listed below are T cell receptor beta chains from one sample, sequenced in a study of OX40 agonist ivuxolimab in advanced cancers. Libraries were prepared by immunoSEQ multiplex PCR; TCRdb keeps only in-frame clonotypes and omits some of them. The sample records roughly 36,000 clones, roughly 89% being singletons. This specimen consisted of CD4+ or CD8+ T cells sorted from blood, obtained in a trial of the OX40 agonist ivuxolimab. All receptors come from an adult with an advanced solid tumor such as melanoma, head and neck, liver or kidney cancer. Both conserved end residues are part of each CDR3. A D gene is named only where the DNA matches it firmly. Size values are once, few and many counts, or a class for expanded clones, and some rows have none.

cdr3_nt: TGTGCCAGCTACCCCGGGACTGGTACCTACGAGCAGTACTTC
cdr3_aa: CASYPGTGTYEQYF
clone_size: .
v_call: TRBV6-5
cdr3_length: 14
j_call: TRBJ2-7
d_call: .

cdr3_nt: TGTGCCAGCAGCTTAGAACCGGGGGCGTTATACGAGCAGTACTTC
cdr3_aa: CASSLEPGALYEQYF
clone_size: .
v_call: TRBV7-2
cdr3_length: 15
j_call: TRBJ2-7
d_call: .

cdr3_nt: TGTGCCATCAGGGGGACAGGGGGCGGCAATCAGCCCCAGCATTTT
cdr3_aa: CAIRGTGGGNQPQHF
clone_size: few
v_call: TRBV10-3
cdr3_length: 15
j_call: TRBJ1-5
d_call: TRBD1

cdr3_nt: TGTGCCAGCAGTGGTTATTATGGTAATGGCTACACCTTC
cdr3_aa: CASSGYYGNGYTF
clone_size: .
v_call: TRBV28
cdr3_length: 13
j_call: TRBJ1-2
d_call: .

cdr3_nt: TGCAGCGTTGAGGCGGGACAGACTAAAAAACTTCTATCCTACGAGCAGTACTTC
cdr3_aa: CSVEAGQTKKLLSYEQYF
clone_size: .
v_call: TRBV29-1
cdr3_length: 18
j_call: TRBJ2-7
d_call: .

cdr3_nt: TGTGCCAGCTCACCATCGGACAGGGACAATCAGCCCCAGCATTTT
cdr3_aa: CASSPSDRDNQPQHF
clone_size: once
v_call: TRBV18
cdr3_length: 15
j_call: TRBJ1-5
d_call: TRBD1

cdr3_nt: TGTGCCAGCAGATCAGGGACATCCTCCTACGAGCAGTACTTC
cdr3_aa: CASRSGTSSYEQYF
clone_size: .
v_call: TRBV28
cdr3_length: 14
j_call: TRBJ2-7
d_call: .

cdr3_nt: TGTGCCACCAGCAGAACGCAGCCCCCCTTC
cdr3_aa: CATSRTQPPF
clone_size: .
v_call: TRBV15
cdr3_length: 10
j_call: TRBJ1-2
d_call: .

cdr3_nt: TGCAGTGCGAAGCCCACAGATACGCAGTATTTT
cdr3_aa: CSAKPTDTQYF
clone_size: .
v_call: TRBV20-1
cdr3_length: 11
j_call: TRBJ2-3
d_call: .

cdr3_nt: TGTGCCAGCAGCGGACGACAGGGGCTCGACACCGGGGAGCTGTTTTTT
cdr3_aa: CASSGRQGLDTGELFF
clone_size: .
v_call: TRBV9
cdr3_length: 16
j_call: TRBJ2-2
d_call: TRBD1

cdr3_nt: TGTGCCAGCTCACCACAAACCGGGACAGGGGGCGAGCAGTACTTC
cdr3_aa: CASSPQTGTGGEQYF
clone_size: few
v_call: TRBV18
cdr3_length: 15
j_call: TRBJ2-7
d_call: TRBD1

cdr3_nt: TGTGCCAGCAGCTTAGCGCTCTTAGGGAACACTGAAGCTTTCTTT
cdr3_aa: CASSLALLGNTEAFF
clone_size: .
v_call: TRBV7-6
cdr3_length: 15
j_call: TRBJ1-1
d_call: .

cdr3_nt: TGTGCCAGCAGCAACCCTAGGGGCGGGAGGTCTCGCACAGATACGCAGTATTTT
cdr3_aa: CASSNPRGGRSRTDTQYF
clone_size: .
v_call: TRBV7-2
cdr3_length: 18
j_call: TRBJ2-3
d_call: TRBD2

cdr3_nt: TGTGCCAGCAGTTCCTCGGGACAGCAGCCCCAGCATTTT
cdr3_aa: CASSSSGQQPQHF
clone_size: .
v_call: TRBV6-6
cdr3_length: 13
j_call: TRBJ1-5
d_call: TRBD1

cdr3_nt: TGCGCCAGCAGCCAAGGACACTCCCAGGAGACCCAGTACTTC
cdr3_aa: CASSQGHSQETQYF
clone_size: .
v_call: TRBV4-1
cdr3_length: 14
j_call: TRBJ2-5
d_call: .

cdr3_nt: TGTGCCAGCGGGGGATCGGGCAACTCCCAGCATTTT
cdr3_aa: CASGGSGNSQHF
clone_size: .
v_call: TRBV2
cdr3_length: 12
j_call: TRBJ1-5
d_call: .

cdr3_nt: TGCAGTGCCATCAAAGAGACCCAGTACTTC
cdr3_aa: CSAIKETQYF
clone_size: .
v_call: TRBV20-1
cdr3_length: 10
j_call: TRBJ2-5
d_call: .

cdr3_nt: TGTGCCAGCAGTGTCTTACCGGGGGACTATGGCTACACCTTC
cdr3_aa: CASSVLPGDYGYTF
clone_size: .
v_call: TRBV2
cdr3_length: 14
j_call: TRBJ1-2
d_call: .

cdr3_nt: TGTGCCAGCAGCCCCCAATCCGGGACTCGGGAAGGCTACACCTTC
cdr3_aa: CASSPQSGTREGYTF
clone_size: .
v_call: TRBV7-2
cdr3_length: 15
j_call: TRBJ1-2
d_call: .

cdr3_nt: TGTGCCAGCTCACGAGGGAATGATAATCAGCCCCAGCATTTT
cdr3_aa: CASSRGNDNQPQHF
clone_size: .
v_call: TRBV18
cdr3_length: 14
j_call: TRBJ1-5
d_call: .

cdr3_nt: TGTGCCAGCAGCTTGGGACAGGGGGTCTCGGGCTACACCTTC
cdr3_aa: CASSLGQGVSGYTF
clone_size: .
v_call: TRBV28
cdr3_length: 14
j_call: TRBJ1-2
d_call: TRBD1

cdr3_nt: TGTGCCAGCAGCGGGGACTCGGGGTCCTATGGCTACACCTTC
cdr3_aa: CASSGDSGSYGYTF
clone_size: .
v_call: TRBV27
cdr3_length: 14
j_call: TRBJ1-2
d_call: .

cdr3_nt: TGTGCCAGCAGTCGTTGGGGGTCAGCTAATGAAAAACTGTTTTTT
cdr3_aa: CASSRWGSANEKLFF
clone_size: once
v_call: TRBV27
cdr3_length: 15
j_call: TRBJ1-4
d_call: .

cdr3_nt: TGTGCCAGCAGTCCAACTAGCGGAAGCACAGATACGCAGTATTTT
cdr3_aa: CASSPTSGSTDTQYF
clone_size: .
v_call: TRBV28
cdr3_length: 15
j_call: TRBJ2-3
d_call: TRBD2

cdr3_nt: TGTGCCAGCAGTTCAACCGGGACTAGCGGGACCTACGAGCAGTACTTC
cdr3_aa: CASSSTGTSGTYEQYF
clone_size: .
v_call: TRBV6-5
cdr3_length: 16
j_call: TRBJ2-7
d_call: TRBD2

cdr3_nt: TGTGCCAGCAGCTTAGCCGGGACAGGGGGCCCCTACGAGCAGTACTTC
cdr3_aa: CASSLAGTGGPYEQYF
clone_size: .
v_call: TRBV11-1
cdr3_length: 16
j_call: TRBJ2-7
d_call: TRBD1

cdr3_nt: TGTGCCAGCAGTTACTCAACAGAATATTCCTACAATGAGCAGTTCTTC
cdr3_aa: CASSYSTEYSYNEQFF
clone_size: .
v_call: TRBV6-5
cdr3_length: 16
j_call: TRBJ2-1
d_call: .

cdr3_nt: TGCGCCAGCAGAGAAAGCGTAACGGGGGGGCCGGGTGAGCAGTTCTTC
cdr3_aa: CASRESVTGGPGEQFF
clone_size: .
v_call: TRBV4-1
cdr3_length: 16
j_call: TRBJ2-1
d_call: TRBD2

cdr3_nt: TGCGCCAGCAGCTTCATAACCGGGACGGCGAATCTTAATGAGCAGTTCTTC
cdr3_aa: CASSFITGTANLNEQFF
clone_size: .
v_call: TRBV5-1
cdr3_length: 17
j_call: TRBJ2-1
d_call: .

cdr3_nt: TGTGCCAGCAGCTTACCCTTCGTGGCGGGGGGGCCCTACAATGAGCAGTTCTTC
cdr3_aa: CASSLPFVAGGPYNEQFF
clone_size: .
v_call: TRBV11-3
cdr3_length: 18
j_call: TRBJ2-1
d_call: TRBD2

cdr3_nt: TGTGCCAGCAGCTTGGATAGAAACTACGAGCAGTACTTC
cdr3_aa: CASSLDRNYEQYF
clone_size: .
v_call: TRBV5-8
cdr3_length: 13
j_call: TRBJ2-7
d_call: .

cdr3_nt: TGTGCCAGCAGCTTCACCGGGAGCACTGGGGAAAAACTGTTTTTT
cdr3_aa: CASSFTGSTGEKLFF
clone_size: .
v_call: TRBV5-4
cdr3_length: 15
j_call: TRBJ1-4
d_call: .

cdr3_nt: TGTGCCAGCAGCTTAGCCCGAGACAATGAGCAGTTCTTC
cdr3_aa: CASSLARDNEQFF
clone_size: .
v_call: TRBV7-2
cdr3_length: 13
j_call: TRBJ2-1
d_call: .

cdr3_nt: TGTGCCAGCAGTTACTCACAGACAGGCACCGGGGAGCTGTTTTTT
cdr3_aa: CASSYSQTGTGELFF
clone_size: .
v_call: TRBV6-5
cdr3_length: 15
j_call: TRBJ2-2
d_call: .

cdr3_nt: TGCGCCAGCAGCTTGGACCCAGTGAACACTGAAGCTTTCTTT
cdr3_aa: CASSLDPVNTEAFF
clone_size: .
v_call: TRBV5-1
cdr3_length: 14
j_call: TRBJ1-1
d_call: .

cdr3_nt: TGTGCCAGCAGTGGGACTAGCGGCTACTACGAGCAGTACTTC
cdr3_aa: CASSGTSGYYEQYF
clone_size: .
v_call: TRBV2
cdr3_length: 14
j_call: TRBJ2-7
d_call: TRBD2

cdr3_nt: TGTGCCAGCAGTGAAAGAAGGGGGCCGGAACAGCCCCAGCATTTT
cdr3_aa: CASSERRGPEQPQHF
clone_size: .
v_call: TRBV6-1
cdr3_length: 15
j_call: TRBJ1-5
d_call: TRBD1